This is a list of T cell receptor beta chains from one sample in a study of T cell responses to AZD1222 COVID-19 vaccine. The repertoire was sequenced with immunoSEQ multiplex PCR; TCRdb's copy has only in-frame clones and lacks some. The sample holds about 120,000 clones; approximately 83% are singletons and the top ten take approximately 8.5%. The material was peripheral blood, obtained on day 0 of AZD1222 vaccination. These receptors originate from an adult in good health. CDR3s include the opening cysteine and the closing phenylalanine or tryptophan. Fields, in order: clone size, D gene, V gene, J gene, CDR3 DNA, CDR3 protein. The D gene is left open where the match is weak. Not all rows give a size; the values are once, few, many and, for expanded clones, a class.

few	TRBD1	TRBV7-2	TRBJ1-2	TGTGCCAGCAGCCCCTCCGGGACAGGGTATGGCTACACCTTC	CASSPSGTGYGYTF
once	.	TRBV9	TRBJ1-5	TGTGCCAGCAACGAGGGACGTAGCAATCAGCCCCAGCATTTT	CASNEGRSNQPQHF
.	.	TRBV6-2/TRBV6-3	TRBJ2-7	TGTGCCAGCAGTTACTTCCCTCACCGGGACAATTCCTACGAGCAGTACTTC	CASSYFPHRDNSYEQYF
.	.	TRBV19	TRBJ1-2	TGTGCCAGTAGCATAAATAGACGGAGGAACTATGGCTACACCTTC	CASSINRRRNYGYTF
.	TRBD1	TRBV12-5	TRBJ1-1	TGTGCTAGTGGTCTGGGACAGGGGGCCATAATGAACACTGAAGCTTTCTTT	CASGLGQGAIMNTEAFF
.	.	TRBV19	TRBJ1-2	TGTGCCAGTAGTGTGCACGGGGTAGTTGGCTACACCTTC	CASSVHGVVGYTF
.	TRBD1	TRBV5-6	TRBJ1-2	TGTGCCAGCAGCCAGACAGGGGGCGGTATGTACACCTTC	CASSQTGGGMYTF
.	TRBD1	TRBV13	TRBJ2-1	TGTGCCAGCAGCCCCGGGACAGGGGGCGTTTTAGGCAATGAGCAGTTCTTC	CASSPGTGGVLGNEQFF
.	TRBD1	TRBV24-1	TRBJ1-1	TGTGCCACCAGTGATTCTCAGGGGGACACTGAAGCTTTCTTT	CATSDSQGDTEAFF
.	.	TRBV6-1	TRBJ2-5	TGTGCCAGCAGTGAAGGTCAGGGGTTCGGAGAGACCCAGTACTTC	CASSEGQGFGETQYF
.	.	TRBV7-9	TRBJ2-7	TGTGCCAGCAGAACCATAGACAGCGGTTTTCGGTACGAGCAGTACTTC	CASRTIDSGFRYEQYF
.	.	TRBV19	TRBJ2-1	TGTGCCAGTGAAGGGCGGGTTAACAATGAGCAGTTCTTC	CASEGRVNNEQFF
.	.	TRBV25-1	TRBJ2-2	TGTGCCAGCTCGGCTGGGACCTCGAACACCGGGGAGCTGTTTTTT	CASSAGTSNTGELFF
.	.	TRBV2	TRBJ1-1	TGTGCCAGCAACCTGGGCCTTGAAGCTTTCTTT	CASNLGLEAFF
.	TRBD2	TRBV18	TRBJ2-3	TGTGCCAGCTCACCGAGGGGACTAGCGGGGGGCACAGATACGCAGTATTTT	CASSPRGLAGGTDTQYF
.	.	TRBV9	TRBJ2-2	TGTGCCAGTTTGGGCTCGGGCACCGGGGAGCTGTTTTTT	CASLGSGTGELFF
once	.	TRBV7-8	TRBJ1-5	TGTGCCAGCAGCCCCGACACCCAATTTCAGCCCCAGCATTTT	CASSPDTQFQPQHF
.	.	TRBV5-1	TRBJ2-2	TGCGCCAGCAGCTCCACAGGCCCCACGATGGGGGAGCTGTTTTTT	CASSSTGPTMGELFF